This TCR beta chain was identified during a study of shared clonotypes between healthy human individuals (dated by TCRdb to between 2020 and 2021). Turning to the overall study: Three men and a couple of women, aged 18 to 49 years, made up the cohort. For each donor, CD4 naive and CD4 memory were each given three plates, CD8 naive was given two plates, and CD8 memory was given one plate. Blood TCR repertoires of about five healthy adults were deeply sequenced to estimate repertoire size and the extent of clonotype sharing between individuals. To increase sequencing depth and limit assay-specific biases, TCR repertoire library preparation and sequencing were carried out by different laboratories using diverse techniques. Between about 0.85 and 9.5 billion PBMCs per donor were obtained by leukapheresis. Study-wide conclusions, independent of this receptor: When several donors were compared, the shared fraction of clonotypes was 5% to 6.5% for naive CD4, approximately 3.5% for naive CD8, 2.3% for memory CD4, and 0.4% for memory CD8. Sampling was restricted to blood, and TCR repertoires in tissues likely differ from the TCR repertoires found in blood. Because the study included a small number of donors, the genetic and exposure-history diversity represented was limited. Incomplete sequencing was indicated by rarefaction of sorted-subset datasets, despite the large sequencing depth. Naive subsets generally had larger estimated clonotype richness than memory subsets did. Based on pairwise subsampling, the degree of clonotype sharing among donors was expected to be affected by sequencing depth. Clonotypes shared by all four sorted-subset donors showed higher generation probabilities than non-shared clonotypes.

Using the deep immunoSEQ assay, multiplex PCR amplified TCR CDR3 regions from genomic DNA. Extracted genomic DNA from each cell subset was distributed evenly across all wells of several immunoSEQ 96-well plates, and each plate was treated as a replicate. For sorted subsets, 200 to 250 ng genomic DNA, equal to some 28,000 T cell genomes, was loaded into each replicate PCR. Purified libraries were quantified with a Qubit 3.0 fluorometer, sized on a Bioanalyzer 2100, and re-quantified with the KAPA Library Quantification kit. Every immunoSEQ 96-well plate was sequenced on a dedicated single-read 150-cycle Illumina NextSeq 550 flow cell. The published analysis was carried out like this. The immunoSEQ output contained only junctional sequences without quality scores, so filtering could not match that applied to full-length reads. Sequences were annotated with PyIR, a Python wrapper for IgBLAST v1.9, using IMGT germline references to assign V/J genes and CDR3. Reads with weak V/J assignments (E-value above 1e-6), missing CDR3, stop codons, out-of-frame junctions, or ambiguous translated residues were removed. A V3J clonotype was defined by an identical inferred V gene, J gene, and CDR3 amino acid sequence. To compute the percentage overlap between repertoires, the number of shared unique clonotypes was divided by the size of the smaller repertoire. Repertoire richness was assessed with RTK rarefaction, the Chao1 estimator, and Recon v2.1 estimates of unobserved clonotypes. OLGA was used to compute generation probabilities for all TCRbeta clonotypes that the gDNA method yielded from a handful of donors. What TCRdb holds here is the immuneACCESS table cut down to in-frame rearrangements. Part of the clones is not present; checked against another copy, under half of the missing clones reflect an unresolved V gene, and the others are unexplained. V, J and clone size reflect that table, while D and trimming were determined from the DNA. This sample is represented by just under 350,000 clones; around 67% of them were singletons. Clones ranked in the top ten supply over 9.5% of the sample.

Donors were healthy HIV-negative adults with no recently reported acute infections or vaccinations. Every donor was a Caucasian adult living in Nashville, Tennessee, USA. Magnetic negative selection was used to enrich CD4+ T cells, after which naive cells were positively selected on CD45RA and the negative fraction became the memory subset. Blood was obtained by leukapheresis, after which PBMCs were separated by Ficoll-Histopaque density gradient centrifugation and cryopreserved in liquid nitrogen vapor phase. Analytical flow cytometry was used to check the purity and quantity of every magnetically sorted T cell population. Genomic DNA was isolated from every sorted fraction and measured by UV absorbance on a Nanodrop 2000c. V lost 0 bases and J lost 3 bases; the stretch between them is 6 bases long. The CDR3 runs 13 residues from the cysteine to the phenylalanine. The read is trimmed to its CDR3 DNA, 39 bases read in frame from base 1. Looking up the germline V gene yields CDR1 SGDLS and CDR2 YYNGEE.

This clone was observed a handful of times. Its antigen is currently not known. The sample holds no much larger clone one base away, and base qualities are not on file. Other DNA sequences in the same sample also yield this CDR3. Rearrangement joined TRBV9 to TRBJ1-2; the D gene remains uncertain. Sequencing was carried out using memory CD4+ T cells sorted from blood. The cell subset or site label here, explained by the study, means: CD45RA-negative fraction. The clonotype was recovered from a young man in good health. The CDR3 protein is CASSVEGHYGYTF. The bases read TGTGCCAGCAGCGTAGAAGGTCACTATGGCTACACCTTC.